Here is one T cell receptor (beta chain) with its context. The source of the sample is a study of blood T cell repertoires in COVID-19. Assay used: immunoSEQ multiplex PCR; TCRdb lists only in-frame clones, some missing. Among some 500,000 clones listed, 85% to 90% were seen once. Enrollment of patients from Seattle took place during active infection, with longitudinal follow-up. V was clipped by 6 bases and J by 0 bases, with 12 bases between them. Per germline, CDR1 SGHAT and CDR2 FQNNGV. CDR3 length equals 15 residues. V is TRBV11-2 and J is TRBJ1-3; no clear D gene. The sample was peripheral blood. This TCR was sampled from a woman in her forties or fifties with COVID-19, enrolled during active disease. This CDR3 reads CASSHHINSGNTIYF. The DNA of the CDR3 is TGTGCCAGCAGTCACCACATAAACTCTGGAAACACCATATATTTT.